This entry lists 18 T cell receptor beta chains sequenced from one sample in a study of T cells in Graves' hyperthyroidism and ophthalmopathy. RNA transcripts were the template for amplifying TCR beta CDR3 regions. When the TCR CDR3 underwent first-round RT-PCR, the HTBI primer set was used. TCRdb re-called the multiplex PCR reads through MiXCR, storing one row per CDR3 protein. The profile shows roughly 180,000 distinct CDR3 sequences, approximately 9% of them singletons. The sample was blood. Every receptor here comes from a woman aged 18-30 years with Graves' hyperthyroidism that later progressed to Graves' ophthalmopathy.

This clonotype came up a few times. This chain connects TRBV6-1 to TRBJ1-2; D gene unclear. The V gene's germline CDR1 is MNHNS and CDR2 SASEGT. CDR3 size: 15 residues. Trimming pared 5 bases from V and 4 bases from J, leaving 17 bases between. The CDR3 loop is CASSYPALNGYGYTF. DNA of the CDR3: TGTGCCAGCAGTTACCCGGCCCTGAACGGCTATGGCTACACCTTC.

Concerning this clonotype: It may be a read error: a sequence one base away is much more abundant. This sequence joins TRBV11-3 and TRBJ2-1, with a weak D call TRBD2 (6 bases). Germline CDR1 SGHNT, CDR2 YENEEA. The CDR3 is made up of 12 amino acids. The CDR3 reads CASGGLSNEQSF. The CDR3 coding sequence is TGTGCCAGCGGAGGGTTGAGTAATGAGCAGTCCTTC.

Remarks on this clonotype: Since a much larger clone is just one base distant, this may be a read error. The chain recombines TRBV12-3 or TRBV12-4 with TRBJ2-5, with a possible D match to TRBD1 (6 bases). The CDR3 is 14 amino acids. The CDR3 nucleotides are TGTGCCAGCAGCCTACAGGGTTCCCAAGAGACCCGGTACTTC. Protein product: CASSLQGSQETRYF.

This clonotype was seen more than once but under ten times. The chain joins TRBV7-8 to TRBJ2-1; D uncertain. The germline V gene encodes CDR1 SGHVS and CDR2 FQNEAQ. Between the trimmed V and J ends, which lost 6 bases and 8 bases, there was a span of 14 bases. There are 13 residues in the CDR3. In DNA form, the CDR3 reads TGTGCCAGCAGTCCCCCGAGTATTGATGAGCAGTTCTTC. It translates to CASSPPSIDEQFF.

Many counts were recorded for this clonotype. The rearrangement joins TRBV7-2 to TRBJ2-2; D unresolved. V was shortened by 4 bases and J by 4 bases, with 13 bases between the two germline ends. This CDR3 spans 15 amino acids. Germline CDR1 is SGHTA and CDR2 is FQGNSA. CDR3 nucleotides: TGTGCCAGCAGCTACCGACACGCCTCCACCGGGGAGCTGTTTTTT. It yields the protein CASSYRHASTGELFF.

This clonotype was seen at least ten times. The V call is TRBV7-3, the J call TRBJ2-3; possibly TRBD1 for D (6 bases). The CDR3 has 14 amino acids. Germline CDR1 is SGHTA and CDR2 is FQGTGA. Trimming removed 3 bases from V and 2 bases from J, with 9 bases in between. CDR3 in amino acids: CASSFLGATDTQYF. CDR3 DNA sequence: TGTGCCAGCAGCTTTCTGGGGGCCACAGATACGCAGTATTTT.

This clonotype was picked up many times. V usage is TRBV29-1 and J usage is TRBJ2-5; D unclear. Germline V CDR1 and CDR2: SQVTM, ANQGSEA. Trimming stripped 0 bases from V and 0 bases from J, with 5 bases between. CDR3 length: 13 residues. The CDR3 sequence is CSVEERDQETQYF. CDR3 sequence (DNA): TGCAGCGTTGAAGAGCGAGACCAAGAGACCCAGTACTTC.

This clonotype was seen ten or more times. The chain carries TRBV11-2 and TRBJ1-6; perhaps TRBD1 as D (6 bases). V was shortened by 1 base and J by 8 bases, with 18 bases between the two germline ends. The CDR3 loop spans 17 amino acids. Germline values: CDR1 SGHAT, CDR2 FQNNGV. CDR3 sequence (DNA): TGTGCCAGCAGCTTAGTACAGGGCTTGTCCTCAGATTCACCCCTCCACTTT. Its translation is CASSLVQGLSSDSPLHF.

The chain employs TRBV4-2 and TRBJ2-1; 16 bases agree with TRBD2. The germline V gene encodes CDR1 LGHNA and CDR2 YNFKEQ. V lost 1 base and J lost 8; bases outside the gene matches: 5. The CDR3 is made up of 17 amino acids. CDR3 region: CASSQVGTSGGADEQFF. The CDR3 DNA reads TGTGCCAGCAGCCAAGTGGGGACTAGCGGGGGGGCGGATGAGCAGTTCTTC.

This clonotype has at least ten counts. The V gene is TRBV20-1, the J gene TRBJ2-7; 8 nucleotides match TRBD2. Germline CDR1 reads DFQATT; CDR2 reads SNEGSKA (reference sequence). CDR3 length: 12 amino acids. Trimming took 6 bases from V and 5 from J; bases not matched to a gene: 6. CDR3 nucleotide sequence: TGCAGTGCCGTAGCGGGAATGGACGAGCAGTACTTC. Translated: CSAVAGMDEQYF.

Comments on this clonotype: A much larger clone differs by one base, so this may be a read error. This chain joins TRBV6-1 and TRBJ2-1; D uncertain. Looked up from germline, CDR1 is MNHNS and CDR2 is SASEGT. Trimming cost V 5 bases and J 7 bases, with 18 bases left between them. This CDR3 has 15 amino acids. Written as DNA, the CDR3 is TGTGCCAGCAGTAAACCGACCCGTTCCAGGAATGAGCAGTTCTTC. Its protein is CASSKPTRSRNEQFF.

In its sample, this clonotype was seen many times. The chain employs TRBV3-1 and TRBJ1-5; D remains ambiguous. This CDR3 has 15 amino acids. V was cut by 1 base and J by 2 bases, with 9 bases left in between. Germline V gene sequence: CDR1 LGHDT, CDR2 YNNKEL (reference sequence). CDR3 DNA: TGTGCCAGCAGCCAAGTCGGCGGGGGCAATCAGCCCCAGCATTTT. Protein product: CASSQVGGGNQPQHF.

The chain couples TRBV25-1 to TRBJ2-7; D ambiguous. The CDR3 runs 14 residues. Trimming took 2 bases from V and 6 from J, leaving 14 bases between them. Germline CDR1 is MGHDK and CDR2 is SYGVNS. CDR3 residues: CASSETARPGEQYF. CDR3 DNA: TGTGCCAGCAGTGAAACAGCTCGACCTGGCGAGCAGTACTTC.

The sample holds many counts of this clonotype. The J gene is TRBJ1-6, the V gene TRBV10-3; 7 bases line up with TRBD1. From germline, CDR1 is ENHRY and CDR2 SYGVKD. The J segment lost 9 bases and the V segment lost 7 bases, leaving 6 bases of the junction unmatched. The CDR3 consists of 13 residues. CDR3 DNA sequence: TGTGCCATCAATACAGGGGAGGGTTCACCCCTCCACTTT. Its protein is CAINTGEGSPLHF.

This clonotype was seen at least ten times. The V gene is TRBV6-5, the J gene TRBJ2-7; 7 bases agree with TRBD1. Germline V lookup: CDR1 MNHEY, CDR2 SVGAGI. The CDR3 sequence is 16 residues long. V shed 2 bases and J 2 bases; nucleotides not matched to a gene: 9. As DNA, the CDR3 is TGTGCCAGCAGTTACCGGATAGGGACAGCTACCTACGAGCAGTACTTC. It is translated as CASSYRIGTATYEQYF.

This clonotype was observed at least ten times. The chain uses TRBV5-6 and TRBJ2-3; 7 bases line up with TRBD1. V gave up 0 bases and J gave up 4 bases; unmatched junction bases: 11. This CDR3 has 17 residues. The germline gives CDR1 SGHDT, CDR2 YYEEEE. DNA of the CDR3: TGTGCCAGCAGCTTGGACGGGTACAGGGGATCACCAGATACGCAGTATTTT. It codes for CASSLDGYRGSPDTQYF.

This clonotype was detected ten times or more. The rearrangement links TRBV28 to TRBJ1-2; 7 bases map to TRBD1. The ends lost 10 bases at V and 1 base at J; junction bases unmatched: 3. This CDR3 spans 12 amino acids. Germline assignment: CDR1 MDHEN and CDR2 SYDVKM. CDR3 amino acids: CATQGVNYGYTF. The CDR3, as DNA: TGTGCCACCCAGGGGGTTAACTATGGCTACACCTTC.

This clonotype was seen at least ten times. This sequence joins TRBV20-1 and TRBJ1-5; D is perhaps TRBD1 (5 bases). Looked up from germline, CDR1 is DFQATT and CDR2 is SNEGSKA (reference sequence). With 4 bases removed from V and 6 bases from J, the gap between germline ends came to 10 bases. This CDR3 is built from 12 residues. The CDR3 reads CSAIGEVQPQHF. The DNA for the CDR3 is TGCAGTGCTATAGGGGAGGTTCAGCCCCAGCATTTT.